The clone carrying this T cell receptor beta chain was detected once. Antigen: not known. V was shortened by 8 bases and J by 6 bases, with 16 bases between the two germline ends. CDR1 is MRHNA and CDR2 is SNTAGT in the germline V gene. This CDR3 is built from 14 residues. The sample is drawn from a study of shared clonotypes between healthy human individuals. General study results and limits: Generally, estimated richness proved larger in naive subsets than it did in memory subsets. Specimens sampled were limited to blood, with tissue repertoires likely differing.

The assay was immunoSEQ multiplex PCR, and TCRdb's table has in-frame clones only and misses some. The sample holds 2 million to 2.5 million clones; 85% to 95% are singletons and the top ten take 0.37%. This sequence was found in a man aged 18 to 29 in good health. Some clones in this sample may be carry-over from other donors' samples. Sequenced: naive CD4+ T cells from PBMCs. Subset denoted: CD45RA+ positively selected. V is TRBV6-4 and J is TRBJ2-2; the D gene is possibly TRBD1 (5 bases). CDR3 bases: TGTGCCAGCCAGATGCAGGGTTCCGCCGGGGAGCTGTTTTTT. Protein sequence: CASQMQGSAGELFF.